This T cell receptor beta chain is drawn from a study of blood T cell repertoires in COVID-19. On the study more broadly: The origin of the acute and convalescent COVID-19 samples was the United States, Italy and Spain. Sources were T cells, B-cell-depleted T cells, or PBMCs; the material itself was cDNA or gDNA.

Generated by immunoSEQ multiplex PCR, the TCRdb table keeps only in-frame clones and is missing some. The table includes a few hundred thousand clones, 90% detected once. Enrollment of patients from Seattle took place during active infection, with longitudinal follow-up. Source material: peripheral blood. This clonotype was sampled from a woman younger than 45 with COVID-19, enrolled during active disease.

CDR3 nucleotides: TGTGCCAGCAGCCAAGGGACAGGGAAGGACGAGCAGTACTTC. Its translation: CASSQGTGKDEQYF. The rearrangement uses TRBV3-1 (or the pseudogene TRBV3-2) and TRBJ2-7; 8 positions agree with TRBD1. Trimming at V came to 1 base and at J to 5 bases, leaving 4 bases not matched to a gene. Germline CDR1 reads LGHDT; CDR2 reads YNNKEL (reference sequence). CDR3 length: 14 residues.